The T cell receptor beta chain under discussion was sequenced for a study of OX40 agonist ivuxolimab in advanced cancers. Study details: Partial responses occurred in three patients (one hepatocellular carcinoma, two cutaneous melanoma).

About this clone itself: Its specificity is not known.

Study observations and caveats: In the 0.1-3.0 mg/kg groups, partial responders showed among the lowest expansion.

CDR1 and CDR2 from the germline V gene are MDHEN and SYDVKM. The CDR3 runs to 14 residues. V lost 3 bases and J lost 0, with 8 bases in between. The assay was immunoSEQ multiplex PCR, and TCRdb's table has in-frame clones only and misses some. The table has over 25,000 clones, approximately 85% seen once. Source: CD4+ or CD8+ T cells sorted from blood, taken in a trial of the OX40 agonist ivuxolimab. The chain joins TRBV28 to TRBJ1-2; D not certain. The sequence was obtained from an adult with an advanced solid tumor such as melanoma, head and neck, liver or kidney cancer. The CDR3 spells CASSLSGTNYGYTF. CDR3 DNA: TGTGCCAGCAGTTTGTCCGGAACTAACTATGGCTACACCTTC.